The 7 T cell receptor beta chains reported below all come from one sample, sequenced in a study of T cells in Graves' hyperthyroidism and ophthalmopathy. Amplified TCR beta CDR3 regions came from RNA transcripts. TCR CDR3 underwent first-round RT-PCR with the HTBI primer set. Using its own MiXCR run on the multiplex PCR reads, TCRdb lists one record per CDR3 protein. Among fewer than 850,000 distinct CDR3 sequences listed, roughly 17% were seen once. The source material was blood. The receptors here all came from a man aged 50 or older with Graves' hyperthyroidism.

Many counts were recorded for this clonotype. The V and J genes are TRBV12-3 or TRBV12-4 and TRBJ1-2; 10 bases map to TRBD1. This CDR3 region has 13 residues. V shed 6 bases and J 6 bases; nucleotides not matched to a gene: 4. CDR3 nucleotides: TGTGCCAGCAGGTTTGGACAGGGGGATGGCTACACCTTC. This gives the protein CASRFGQGDGYTF.

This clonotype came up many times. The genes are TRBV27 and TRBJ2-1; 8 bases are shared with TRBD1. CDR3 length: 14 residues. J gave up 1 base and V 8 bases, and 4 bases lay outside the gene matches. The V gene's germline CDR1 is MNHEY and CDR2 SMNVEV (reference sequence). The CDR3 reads CASVQGVSYNEQFF. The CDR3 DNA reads TGTGCCAGCGTACAGGGGGTGTCCTACAATGAGCAGTTCTTC.

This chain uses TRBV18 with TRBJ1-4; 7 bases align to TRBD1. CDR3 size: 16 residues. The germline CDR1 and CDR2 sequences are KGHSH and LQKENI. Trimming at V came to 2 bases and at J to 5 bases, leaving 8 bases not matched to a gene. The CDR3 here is CASSPTRQGQNEKLFF. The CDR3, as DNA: TGTGCCAGCTCACCAACACGACAGGGCCAGAATGAAAAACTGTTTTTT.

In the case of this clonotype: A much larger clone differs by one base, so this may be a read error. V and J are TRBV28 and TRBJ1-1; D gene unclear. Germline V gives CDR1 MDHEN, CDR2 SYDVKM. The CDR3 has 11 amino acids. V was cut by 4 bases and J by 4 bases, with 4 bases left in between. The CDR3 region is CASSWCTEAFF. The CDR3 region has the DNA TGTGCCAGCAGTTGGTGCACTGAAGCTTTCTTT.

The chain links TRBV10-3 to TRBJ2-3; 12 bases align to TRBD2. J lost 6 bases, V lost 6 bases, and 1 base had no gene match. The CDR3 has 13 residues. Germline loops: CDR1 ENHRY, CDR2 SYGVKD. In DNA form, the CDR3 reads TGTGCCATCAGACTAGCGGGAGGTGATACGCAGTATTTT. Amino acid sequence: CAIRLAGGDTQYF.

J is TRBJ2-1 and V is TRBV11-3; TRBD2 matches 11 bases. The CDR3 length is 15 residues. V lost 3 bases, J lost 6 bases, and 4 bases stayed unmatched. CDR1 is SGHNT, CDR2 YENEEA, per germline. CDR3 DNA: TGTGCCAGCAGCTTTAGACTAGCGGGATCCAATGAGCAGTTCTTC. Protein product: CASSFRLAGSNEQFF.

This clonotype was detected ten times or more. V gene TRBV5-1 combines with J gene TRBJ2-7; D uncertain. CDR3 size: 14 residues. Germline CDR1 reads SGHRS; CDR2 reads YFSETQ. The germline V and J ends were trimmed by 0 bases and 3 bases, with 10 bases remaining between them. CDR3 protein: CASSLEGRHYEQYF. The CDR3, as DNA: TGCGCCAGCAGCTTGGAGGGCAGGCACTACGAGCAGTACTTC.